The 31 T cell receptor beta chains given below trace back to one sample, sequenced in a study of identical twins. TCRdb passed the 5' RACE reads through MiXCR, listing each CDR3 protein once. Of 700,000 or so distinct CDR3 sequences listed, roughly 20% are singletons. The same data also contributed to another study, on T cells expressing NK-cell markers.

Specimen: PBMCs. These receptors were taken from a woman aged 18 to 35 in good health.

This clonotype was seen a few times. The chain couples TRBV7-2 to TRBJ2-1, with D perhaps being TRBD1 or TRBD2 (5 bases each). Trimming took 3 bases from V and 10 from J, leaving 19 bases between them. The CDR3 is 15 amino acids. Germline values: CDR1 SGHTA, CDR2 FQGNSA. The CDR3 loop reads CASSFRTIGEGEQFF. Here the CDR3 DNA reads TGTGCCAGCAGCTTCCGGACCATTGGAGAGGGGGAGCAGTTCTTC.

This clonotype was seen a handful of times. The chain recombines TRBV10-3 with TRBJ2-3, with 9 bases lining up with TRBD2. The ends lost 6 bases at V and 5 bases at J; junction bases unmatched: 9. Germline CDR1 ENHRY, CDR2 SYGVKD. CDR3 length equals 15 residues. The chain's CDR3 is CAIRRSIAGVDTQYF. The CDR3 nucleotides read TGTGCCATCAGGCGATCGATAGCGGGAGTAGATACGCAGTATTTT.

This chain uses TRBV20-1 with TRBJ2-3, with 7 bases fitting TRBD2. Germline V gene lookup returns CDR1 DFQATT and CDR2 SNEGSKA (reference sequence). The trim removed 8 bases at V and 4 bases at J, leaving 9 bases unmatched. This CDR3 is built from 13 residues. The CDR3 nucleotides are TGCAGTTTGGCGGGAGAGGGAGCAGATACGCAGTATTTT. It translates to CSLAGEGADTQYF.

This clonotype occurred many times. The rearrangement links TRBV5-1 to TRBJ2-1; D perhaps matches TRBD2 (5 bases). The V end was cut by 4 bases, the J end by 4 bases, with 21 bases between. CDR1 and CDR2 (germline): SGHRS, YFSETQ. The CDR3 covers 17 residues. CDR3 in DNA: TGCGCCAGCAGCGCAACTTTCGACTACCTGGGTTACAATGAGCAGTTCTTC. This sequence encodes CASSATFDYLGYNEQFF.

This clonotype has only a few counts. V gene TRBV5-5 combines with J gene TRBJ2-1; D possibly uses TRBD1 or TRBD2 (5 bases each). V lost 4 bases and J lost 6, with 11 bases in between. The CDR3 extends over 13 amino acids. CDR1 and CDR2 from the germline V gene are SGHKS and YYEKEE (reference sequence). CDR3 coding DNA: TGTGCCAGCAGCGTCCGGGACGGCAATGAGCAGTTCTTC. Translation gives CASSVRDGNEQFF.

This clonotype has only a few counts. J is TRBJ2-7 and V is TRBV19; D assignment may be TRBD1 or TRBD2 (5 bases each). Trimming took off 3 bases at V and 1 base at J, with 13 bases between the two ends. The CDR3 covers 15 residues. Germline V lookup: CDR1 LNHDA, CDR2 SQIVND (reference sequence). The CDR3 protein is CASSIYGGSSYEQYF. The CDR3 region has the DNA TGTGCCAGTAGTATCTATGGGGGAAGTTCCTACGAGCAGTACTTC.

There are a few counts of this clonotype. The rearrangement uses TRBV12-3 or TRBV12-4 and TRBJ2-7, with 14 bases identical to TRBD2. The CDR3 has 17 amino acids. V was pared by 6 bases and J by 2 bases, with 9 bases of the junction left unmatched. CDR3 in amino acids: CASSRGTSGSSTYEQYF. CDR3 bases: TGTGCCAGCAGCCGGGGGACTAGCGGGAGTTCCACCTACGAGCAGTACTTC.

The chain couples TRBV4-2 to TRBJ2-7; TRBD1 matches at 8 bases. The CDR3 runs to 16 residues. The V segment lost 2 bases and the J segment 2 bases; nucleotides outside the gene matches: 8. Germline V gene data show CDR1 as LGHNA and CDR2 as YNFKEQ. CDR3 coding DNA: TGTGCCAGCAGCCAAAGTGACAGGGGTTCAACCTACGAGCAGTACTTC. This codes for CASSQSDRGSTYEQYF.

V usage is TRBV20-1 and J usage is TRBJ2-7; D is perhaps TRBD1 or TRBD2 (5 bases each). The CDR3 has 14 amino acids. From germline, CDR1 is DFQATT and CDR2 SNEGSKA (reference sequence). V lost 0 bases and J lost 4, with 13 bases in between. The CDR3 region has the DNA TGCAGTGCTAGAGATCGGGGCGAGGGGTACGAGCAGTACTTC. Its translation is CSARDRGEGYEQYF.

The V call is TRBV6-5, the J call TRBJ2-1; weak D call: TRBD1 (5 bases). Looked up from germline, CDR1 is MNHEY and CDR2 is SVGAGI. The CDR3 runs 11 residues. Trimming took off 8 bases at V and 8 bases at J, with 10 bases between the two ends. Here the CDR3 DNA reads TGTGCCAGCTCCTGGGGCTATGAGCAGTTCTTC. This codes for CASSWGYEQFF.

This clonotype showed up just a few times. The chain couples TRBV3-1 to TRBJ1-3; no definite D call. The CDR3 contains 14 residues. Per germline, CDR1 LGHDT and CDR2 YNNKEL (reference sequence). Trimming took 1 base from V and 4 from J, leaving 8 bases between them. As DNA, the CDR3 is TGTGCCAGCAGCCAAGGGTACCGGGGAAACACCATATATTTT. Its protein product is CASSQGYRGNTIYF.

The V gene is TRBV27, the J gene TRBJ2-7, with 8 bases fitting TRBD1. Germline assignment: CDR1 MNHEY and CDR2 SMNVEV (reference sequence). V shed 7 bases and J 0 bases; nucleotides not matched to a gene: 5. The CDR3 runs to 14 residues. The CDR3: CASTRTGNSYEQYF. The CDR3 coding sequence is TGTGCCAGCACCCGGACAGGGAACTCCTACGAGCAGTACTTC.

The chain links TRBV29-1 to TRBJ2-3; possible D gene TRBD2, 6 bases. V dropped 6 bases and J dropped 8 bases, with 21 bases sitting between them. This CDR3 contains 14 residues. Germline assignment: CDR1 SQVTM and CDR2 ANQGSEA. DNA of the CDR3: TGCAGCGTCGTGACTAGTTTCCCCCCCGGTACGCAGTATTTT. Translation gives CSVVTSFPPGTQYF.

The chain has TRBV5-1 and TRBJ2-4; TRBD1 aligns across 7 bases. Germline V gene lookup returns CDR1 SGHRS and CDR2 YFSETQ. The CDR3 loop spans 14 amino acids. V shed 4 bases and J 5 bases; nucleotides not matched to a gene: 6. CDR3 coding DNA: TGCGCCAGCAGCCCGGGGACAGTCGAAAACATTCAGTACTTC. Its translation is CASSPGTVENIQYF. Full variable domain (missing parts from reference TRBV5-1 and TRBJ2-4): KAGVTQTPRYLIKTRGQQVTLSCSPISGHRSVSWYQQTPGQGLQFLFEYFSETQRNKGNFPGRFSGRQFSNSRSEMNVSTLELGDSALYLCASSPGTVENIQYFGAGTRLSVL.

This clonotype was counted a few times. The chain joins TRBV20-1 to TRBJ1-4; no definite D call. The germline V and J ends were trimmed by 0 bases and 8 bases, with 16 bases remaining between them. CDR3 length equals 15 residues. CDR1 and CDR2 (germline): DFQATT, SNEGSKA (reference sequence). DNA for the CDR3: TGCAGTGCTAGAGATCCCAAGGGAAGCGGCGAAAAACTGTTTTTT. It translates to CSARDPKGSGEKLFF.

This clonotype was found a few times. The rearrangement links TRBV6-1 to TRBJ1-6; no definite D call. The CDR3 covers 14 residues. CDR1 is MNHNS, CDR2 SASEGT, per germline. V lost 2 bases to trimming and J lost 8 bases, with 10 bases between them. The CDR3 loop reads CASSELLGYSPLHF. The CDR3 DNA reads TGTGCCAGCAGTGAACTTCTCGGGTATTCACCCCTCCACTTT.

This chain links TRBV29-1 with TRBJ2-4; possibly TRBD1 for D (6 bases). V shed 6 bases and J shed 7 bases, with 16 bases lying between them. Germline-derived CDR1 and CDR2 are SQVTM and ANQGSEA. There are 13 residues in the CDR3. CDR3 coding DNA: TGCAGCGTCCCCAGCGACAGGCGCAACATTCAGTACTTC. This sequence encodes CSVPSDRRNIQYF.

This clonotype was picked up a small number of times. V is TRBV24-1 and J is TRBJ2-3, with D hard to call. V was trimmed by 5 bases and J by 0 bases, leaving 8 bases between them. This CDR3 region has 14 residues. Germline CDR1 reads KGHDR; CDR2 reads SFDVKD. This CDR3 is CATSGAGSTDTQYF. The CDR3 DNA follows: TGTGCCACCAGTGGGGCAGGCAGCACAGATACGCAGTATTTT.

The chain is built from TRBV20-1 and TRBJ1-2; D gene uncertain. The germline V gene encodes CDR1 DFQATT and CDR2 SNEGSKA (reference sequence). The CDR3 length is 16 residues. V was shortened by 0 bases and J by 2 bases, with 16 bases between the two germline ends. The CDR3 region is CSAREADLRMNYGYTF. The CDR3 bases are TGCAGTGCTAGAGAAGCGGACTTGAGGATGAACTATGGCTACACCTTC.

This clonotype was found a few times. V is TRBV12-3 or TRBV12-4 and J is TRBJ2-4, with D possibly being TRBD2 (6 bases). This CDR3 contains 16 residues. Trimming left V 3 bases short and J 0 bases short, with 12 bases between. In nucleotides, the CDR3 is TGTGCCAGCAGTTTCGGGACTCTTATAGCCAAAAACATTCAGTACTTC. It codes for CASSFGTLIAKNIQYF.

The rearrangement uses TRBV6-2 or TRBV6-3 and TRBJ2-2; possible D gene TRBD1, 6 bases. In germline, CDR1 is MNHEY, CDR2 SVGEGT. This CDR3 is 14 amino acids long. V lost 2 bases, J lost 7 bases, and 11 bases lay in between. CDR3 nucleotide sequence: TGTGCCAGCAGTTACACAAAGGGGGTCGGGGAGCTGTTTTTT. Encoded protein: CASSYTKGVGELFF.

V gene TRBV24-1 combines with J gene TRBJ2-1, with 12 bases identical to TRBD2. CDR3 length: 16 residues. Germline V gene lookup returns CDR1 KGHDR and CDR2 SFDVKD. Losses at the gene ends were 2 bases for V and 8 bases for J; bases not matched to a gene: 6. The DNA for the CDR3 is TGTGCCACCAGTGATTCGACTAGCGGGGGTGGCCATGAGCAGTTCTTC. Its protein is CATSDSTSGGGHEQFF.

The rearrangement links TRBV7-3 to TRBJ1-3; perhaps TRBD1 as D (6 bases). Trimming removed 2 bases at V and 0 bases at J, with 11 bases between. CDR3 length: 16 amino acids. Germline CDR1 is SGHTA and CDR2 is FQGTGA. CDR3 amino acids: CASSLFGQSSGNTIYF. In DNA, the CDR3 is TGTGCCAGCAGCTTATTCGGACAGTCCTCTGGAAACACCATATATTTT. Full variable domain (outside the CDR3, taken from reference TRBV7-3 and TRBJ1-3): GAGVSQTPSNKVTEKGKYVELRCDPISGHTALYWYRQSLGQGPEFLIYFQGTGAADDSGLPNDRFFAVRPEGSVSTLKIQRTERGDSAVYLCASSLFGQSSGNTIYFGEGSWLTVV.

The genes are TRBV11-2 and TRBJ2-1; D is perhaps TRBD1 or TRBD2 (6 bases each). The ends were cut back, 3 bases at V and 15 bases at J, with 12 bases in the middle. CDR3 length equals 11 residues. Germline V gene sequence: CDR1 SGHAT, CDR2 FQNNGV. This CDR3 reads CASSLGGPRFF. The CDR3 bases are TGTGCCAGCAGCTTGGGGGGCCCCCGGTTCTTC.

The gene calls are TRBV7-9 and TRBJ2-2; no firm D call. Trimming shortened V by 1 base and J by 13 bases, and 22 bases separated the two germline ends. This CDR3 contains 16 residues. Germline-derived CDR1 and CDR2 are SEHNR and FQNEAQ (reference sequence). CDR3 in amino acids: CASSLVSLARPQRLFF. In DNA form, the CDR3 reads TGTGCCAGCAGCTTAGTGTCCCTCGCACGACCCCAAAGGCTGTTTTTT.

There are a few counts of this clonotype. The chain combines TRBV6-2 or TRBV6-3 with TRBJ1-1; the D is unclear. The CDR3 consists of 12 residues. The germline V gene encodes CDR1 MNHEY and CDR2 SVGEGT. Trimming removed 1 base at V and 7 bases at J, with 7 bases between. CDR3 in amino acids: CASSYFGNEAFF. DNA for the CDR3: TGTGCCAGCAGTTACTTCGGGAATGAAGCTTTCTTT.

This clonotype has just a few counts. This sequence joins TRBV5-4 and TRBJ2-7, with 16 bases identical to TRBD2. CDR1 is SGHNT, CDR2 YYREEE, per germline (reference sequence). The CDR3 covers 19 residues. V shed 3 bases and J 4 bases; nucleotides not matched to a gene: 13. The CDR3 DNA sequence: TGTGCCAGCAGCTCAACCGGGACTAGCGGGAGGGCCTTCGGGTACGAGCAGTACTTC. This encodes CASSSTGTSGRAFGYEQYF. The full variable domain, with the rest looked up from reference TRBV5-4 and TRBJ2-7, is ETGVTQSPTHLIKTRGQQVTLRCSSQSGHNTVSWYQQALGQGPQFIFQYYREEENGRGNFPPRFSGLQFPNYSSELNVNALELDDSALYLCASSSTGTSGRAFGYEQYFGPGTRLTVT.

This clonotype appeared once. The gene calls are TRBV12-3 or TRBV12-4 and TRBJ2-1; no clear D gene. V was clipped by 6 bases and J by 9 bases, with 12 bases between them. There are 12 residues in the CDR3. CDR3 DNA sequence: TGTGCCAGCAGATCAAGACTCGGTGAGCAGTTCTTC. Translated: CASRSRLGEQFF.

This clonotype was detected only a few times. The V call is TRBV21-1, the J call TRBJ2-5; the table's D call, TRBD2, was not checked against the DNA. TRBV21-1 represents a pseudogene. CDR3 size: 17 residues. The CDR3 DNA is TGTGCCAGCAGCCTAGGGAGAGTAGCGGGGTTTGGTGAGACCCAGTACTTC. Protein: CASSLGRVAGFGETQYF.

The gene calls are TRBV6-2 or TRBV6-3 and TRBJ2-1; D uncertain. This CDR3 spans 15 amino acids. The germline V gene encodes CDR1 MNHEY and CDR2 SVGEGT. V dropped 4 bases and J dropped 5 bases, with 15 bases sitting between them. The CDR3 DNA reads as TGTGCCAGCAGTTCTTATTACGAATATAACAATGAGCAGTTCTTC. Translating gives CASSSYYEYNNEQFF.

The chain combines TRBV20-1 with TRBJ2-1; D is perhaps TRBD2 (5 bases). The CDR3 is 14 amino acids. The V gene lost 6 bases and the J gene lost 7 bases, with 19 bases spanning the gap. Germline assignment: CDR1 DFQATT and CDR2 SNEGSKA (reference sequence). DNA for the CDR3: TGCAGTGCCACCGGAGGACCTACTGGGAATGAGCAGTTCTTC. Protein sequence: CSATGGPTGNEQFF.